A selection of T cell receptor beta chains follows, all from one sample in a study of graft-versus-host responses after intestinal transplantation. Measured with immunoSEQ multiplex PCR; TCRdb has only the in-frame clones, and not every one. Here the sample spans 43,000 or so clones, about 95% being singletons. The material sequenced was PBMCs, taken around 330 days after intestinal transplant. The receptors here all came from a human patient who received an intestinal transplant, so some T cells may come from the graft donor. CDR3s include the opening cysteine and the closing phenylalanine or tryptophan. D genes are given only for firm matches. Clone size is not always given. Where it is, it says once, few, many or a class for expanded clones.

-,TRBJ1-4,-,TRBV7-9,TGTGCCAGCAGCTTATCGGGGAGGGAAGTTGAAAAACTGTTTTTT,CASSLSGREVEKLFF
-,TRBJ2-5,-,TRBV19,TGTGCCAGCGGGAGATGGCAGGCCTATGAGCAGTACTTC,CASGRWQAYEQYF
TRBD2,TRBJ2-7,-,TRBV29-1,TGCAGCGTTTACGGACTAGCGGGAGACCGCTACGAGCAGTACTTC,CSVYGLAGDRYEQYF
TRBD2,TRBJ2-7,-,TRBV11-2,TGTGCCAGCAGCTTGTACGGGGGGATCTACGAGCAGTACTTC,CASSLYGGIYEQYF
-,TRBJ1-4,once,TRBV6-5,TGTGCCAGCAGGCCGACCACAACTAATGAAAAACTGTTTTTT,CASRPTTTNEKLFF
TRBD1,TRBJ2-7,-,TRBV9,TGTGCCAGCAGCGTAGGTCCCGGGACAGCAGACTACGAGCAGTACTTC,CASSVGPGTADYEQYF
-,TRBJ1-6,once,TRBV12-2,TGTGCAAGTCGCTTATTTGGGGGGACTAGCTATGATTCACCCCTCCACTTT,CASRLFGGTSYDSPLHF
-,TRBJ2-7,-,TRBV5-1,TGCGCCAGCAGCCCTACAAGGACAGCCACCTACTACGAGCAGTACTTC,CASSPTRTATYYEQYF
-,TRBJ1-5,few,TRBV5-4,TGTGCCAGCAGCCGCAAGCTAGCGGGGGACCAGGGGCCCCAGCATTTT,CASSRKLAGDQGPQHF
-,TRBJ1-2,-,TRBV18,TGTGCCAGCTCACCCGGAGAGGACTCGTCGATAGGCTACACCTTC,CASSPGEDSSIGYTF